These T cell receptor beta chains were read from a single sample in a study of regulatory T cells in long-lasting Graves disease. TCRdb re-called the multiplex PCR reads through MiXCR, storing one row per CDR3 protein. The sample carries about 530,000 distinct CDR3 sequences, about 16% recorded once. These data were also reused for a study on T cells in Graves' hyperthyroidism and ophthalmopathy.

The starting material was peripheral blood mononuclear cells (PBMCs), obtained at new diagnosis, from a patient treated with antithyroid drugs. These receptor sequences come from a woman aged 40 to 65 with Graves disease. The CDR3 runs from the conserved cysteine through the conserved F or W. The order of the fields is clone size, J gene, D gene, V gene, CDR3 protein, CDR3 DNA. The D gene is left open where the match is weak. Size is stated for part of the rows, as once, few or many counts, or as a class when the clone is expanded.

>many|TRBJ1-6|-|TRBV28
CASADVETHSPLHF
TGTGCCAGCGCAGACGTTGAAACACATTCACCCCTCCACTTT
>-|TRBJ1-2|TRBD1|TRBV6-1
CASRDSGGSYGYTF
TGTGCCAGCAGGGACTCAGGGGGTAGCTATGGCTACACCTTC
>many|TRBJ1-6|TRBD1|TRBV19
CASTRTGRDPGSPLHF
TGTGCCAGTACCCGGACAGGGAGAGATCCTGGTTCACCCCTCCACTTT
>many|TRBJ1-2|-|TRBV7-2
CASIERGTNYGYTF
TGTGCCAGCATCGAGAGGGGTACTAACTATGGCTACACCTTC
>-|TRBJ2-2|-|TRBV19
CASSPGLTNTGELFF
TGTGCCAGTAGTCCCGGACTAACGAACACCGGGGAGCTGTTTTTT
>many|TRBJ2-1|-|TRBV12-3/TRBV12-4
CASSSNGQKQFF
TGTGCCAGCAGTTCAAACGGACAGAAGCAGTTCTTC
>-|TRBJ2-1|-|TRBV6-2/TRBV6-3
CASSTRGGPSYNEQFF
TGTGCCAGCAGTACCCGCGGGGGCCCTTCCTACAATGAGCAGTTCTTC
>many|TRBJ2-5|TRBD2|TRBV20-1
CSARGGAGGDQETQYF
TGCAGTGCTAGAGGAGGTGCGGGGGGGGACCAAGAGACCCAGTACTTC
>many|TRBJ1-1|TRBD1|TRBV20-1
CSAMTGVDTEAFF
TGCAGTGCGATGACAGGGGTAGACACTGAAGCTTTCTTT
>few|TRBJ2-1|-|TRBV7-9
CAYGGLSSNEQFF
TGTGCCTATGGGGGCCTGTCCTCCAATGAGCAGTTCTTC
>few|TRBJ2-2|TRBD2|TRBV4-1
CASSSERGGYTGELFF
TGCGCCAGCAGCTCCGAGCGGGGGGGATACACCGGGGAGCTGTTTTTT
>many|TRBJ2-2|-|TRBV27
CASSASSTGELFF
TGTGCCAGCAGTGCAAGCAGTACCGGGGAGCTGTTTTTT
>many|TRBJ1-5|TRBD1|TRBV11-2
CASSFGTGGDQPQHF
TGTGCCAGCAGCTTCGGGACAGGGGGCGATCAGCCCCAGCATTTT
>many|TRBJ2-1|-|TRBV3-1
CASSQGLGSVLFF
TGTGCCAGCAGCCAAGGGCTAGGTTCCGTGCTGTTCTTC
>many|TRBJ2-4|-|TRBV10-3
CAISDKTGQNIQYF
TGTGCCATCAGTGATAAAACAGGGCAGAACATTCAGTACTTC
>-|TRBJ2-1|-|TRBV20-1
CSANKDYNNEQFF
TGCAGTGCTAACAAGGACTACAACAATGAGCAGTTCTTC
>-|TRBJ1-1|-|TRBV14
CASSHPQHTEAFF
TGTGCCAGCAGCCACCCGCAACACACTGAAGCTTTCTTT
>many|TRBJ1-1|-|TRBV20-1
CSARGGSLGTEAFF
TGCAGTGCTAGAGGAGGGTCTCTCGGAACTGAAGCTTTCTTT
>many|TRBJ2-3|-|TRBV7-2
CASSLEAGTDTQYF
TGTGCCAGCAGCTTAGAGGCAGGGACAGATACGCAGTATTTT
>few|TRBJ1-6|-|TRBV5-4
CASSLDLLWGDSPLHF
TGTGCCAGCAGCTTGGATCTTCTCTGGGGAGACTCACCCCTCCACTTT
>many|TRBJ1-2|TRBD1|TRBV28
CASSSTGTGGGYTF
TGTGCCAGCAGTTCTACCGGGACAGGGGGCGGCTACACCTTC
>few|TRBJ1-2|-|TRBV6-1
CASKPRETANYGYTF
TGTGCCAGCAAACCCCGGGAAACAGCGAACTATGGCTACACCTTC
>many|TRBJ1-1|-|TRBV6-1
CASRLGEGTEAFF
TGTGCCAGCAGACTGGGTGAAGGCACTGAAGCTTTCTTT
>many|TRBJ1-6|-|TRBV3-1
CASSQDGRDSPLHF
TGTGCCAGCAGCCAAGATGGGAGGGATTCACCCCTCCACTTT
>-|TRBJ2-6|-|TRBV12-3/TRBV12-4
CASSPVVVHGANVLTF
TGTGCCAGCAGCCCCGTAGTAGTGCATGGGGCCAACGTCCTGACTTTC
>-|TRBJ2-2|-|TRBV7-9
CASSFRGEAGELFF
TGTGCCAGCAGCTTCCGCGGGGAGGCCGGGGAGCTGTTTTTT
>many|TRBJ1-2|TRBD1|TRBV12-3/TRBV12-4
CASSLADRSYGYTF
TGTGCCAGCAGTTTAGCGGACAGGAGCTATGGCTACACCTTC
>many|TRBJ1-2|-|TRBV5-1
CASSSTNSYGYTF
TGCGCCAGCAGCTCGACAAATTCCTATGGCTACACCTTC
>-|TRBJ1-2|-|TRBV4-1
CASSQGRTANNYGYTF
TGCGCCAGCAGCCAAGGACGGACAGCTAATAACTATGGCTACACCTTC
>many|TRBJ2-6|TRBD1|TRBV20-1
CSARPRFATGGSAGANVLTF
TGCAGTGCTAGGCCCAGGTTTGCGACAGGGGGCTCGGCTGGGGCCAACGTCCTGACTTTC
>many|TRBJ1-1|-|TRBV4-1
CASSQGRTNTEAFF
TGCGCCAGCAGCCAAGGACGCACGAACACTGAAGCTTTCTTT
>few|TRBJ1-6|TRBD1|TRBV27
CASSTPGQADSPLHF
TGTGCCAGCAGTACCCCGGGACAGGCCGATTCACCCCTCCACTTT
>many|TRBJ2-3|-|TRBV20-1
CSTTSFRGSTDTQYF
TGCAGTACTACCTCCTTCCGGGGCAGCACAGATACGCAGTATTTT
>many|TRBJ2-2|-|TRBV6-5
CASSSHSLNTGELFF
TGTGCCAGCAGTTCCCATTCATTGAACACCGGGGAGCTGTTTTTT
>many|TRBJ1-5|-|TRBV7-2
CASSPGGSSNQPQHF
TGTGCCAGCAGCCCAGGCGGGAGTAGCAATCAGCCCCAGCATTTT
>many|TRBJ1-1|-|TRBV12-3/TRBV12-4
CASSPAGNTEAFF
TGTGCCAGCAGCCCCGCGGGGAACACTGAAGCTTTCTTT
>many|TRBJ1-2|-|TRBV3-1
CASSQRDYGYTF
TGTGCCAGCAGCCAAAGAGACTATGGCTACACCTTC
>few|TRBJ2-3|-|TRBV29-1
CSVEGLRGTDTQYF
TGCAGCGTTGAGGGTCTTCGGGGAACAGATACGCAGTATTTT
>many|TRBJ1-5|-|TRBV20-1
CSASQTGGSNQPQHF
TGCAGTGCTAGTCAGACAGGCGGTAGCAATCAGCCCCAGCATTTT
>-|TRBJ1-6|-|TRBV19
CASSGSYNSPLHF
TGTGCCAGTTCCGGCTCCTATAATTCACCCCTCCACTTT
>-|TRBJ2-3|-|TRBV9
CASSVAGASTDTQYF
TGTGCCAGCAGCGTCGCGGGGGCGAGCACAGATACGCAGTATTTT
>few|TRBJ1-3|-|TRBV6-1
CASSPGTVPFSGNTIYF
TGTGCCAGCAGCCCTGGGACCGTCCCCTTCTCTGGAAACACCATATATTTT
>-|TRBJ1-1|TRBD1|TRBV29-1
CSVEGQTGAAEAFF
TGCAGCGTTGAAGGCCAGACAGGGGCGGCTGAAGCTTTCTTT
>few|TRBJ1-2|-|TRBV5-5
CASSLIADGYTF
TGTGCCAGCAGCTTGATCGCAGATGGCTACACCTTC
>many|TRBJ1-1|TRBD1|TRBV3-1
CASSLTGGDTEAFF
TGTGCCAGCAGCCTTACAGGGGGGGATACTGAAGCTTTCTTT